This section outlines one T cell receptor beta chain sequence together with its context. This clonotype was observed at least ten times. Its antigen specificity is not known. No quality values exist for individual bases; no much larger clone is one base distant. This specimen comes from a study of T-cell reconstitution after alpha-beta-depleted transplantation in children (dated by TCRdb to 2015 to 2016). With respect to the entire study: T-cell immune reconstitution after TCRalphabeta/CD19-depleted allogeneic hematopoietic cell transplantation in children was quantitatively tracked in the study by means of TCR repertoire profiling.

Receptors were amplified or captured by PCR. The sequencer was an Illumina HiSeq 2500. TCR libraries were prepared with molecular barcoding, using unique molecular identifiers to normalize TCRbeta repertoire quantification. TCRdb reworked the public reads: Q25 trimming with fastp, MiXCR clone assembly, productive beta chains retained. A single entry per CDR3 protein holds the most common genes and DNA from its merged rows. This sample is represented by roughly 610,000 distinct CDR3 sequences; about 10% of them were singletons. The top ten constitute about 4% of the sample. The CDR3 numbers 15 residues from cysteine through phenylalanine. Only CDR3 DNA remains: 45 bases, in frame from the first base. V is reduced by 7 bases and J by 3 bases, leaving a spacing of 20 bases between them. CDR1 and CDR2 are drawn from the germline V gene (reference sequence): DFQATT, SNEGSKA.

The rearranged chain carries TRBV20-1 and TRBJ2-3, and the D gene may be TRBD1, 6 bases matching. Sequenced here: PBMCs from the stem cell graft donor, sampled from the stem cell graft. The sequence derives from a human donor who donated a stem cell graft to a child with acute myeloid leukemia. The CDR3 sequence is CSEGGFREGTDTQYF. Read as DNA, the sequence is TGCAGTGAAGGGGGATTCCGAGAAGGTACAGATACGCAGTATTTT.